This T cell receptor (beta chain) was sequenced for a study of OX40 agonist ivuxolimab in advanced cancers. At the level of the study: Every 2 weeks, ivuxolimab was infused into the patients intravenously at between 0.01 and 10 mg/kg. Earlier anti-PD-1, anti-PD-L1 or anti-CTLA-4 therapy was permitted; over 35% had received some. Study-level results: Antigen specificity was not determined for the expanded peripheral T cells.

Profiling relied on immunoSEQ multiplex PCR, and the TCRdb table lists in-frame clones only, not all of them. Seen here are around 66,000 clones, roughly four fifths observed once, and the top ten hold around 4.5%. Germline V CDR1 and CDR2: SGHRS, YFSETQ. The CDR3 has 16 residues. V shed 7 bases, J shed 1 base, and the junction held 10 bases outside the gene matches. About this clone itself: Its antigen is unidentified.

The sample consisted of CD4+ or CD8+ T cells sorted from blood, taken in a trial of the OX40 agonist ivuxolimab. This receptor was identified in an adult with an advanced solid tumor such as melanoma, head and neck, liver or kidney cancer. The chain combines TRBV5-1 with TRBJ2-2; TRBD1 agrees at 7 bases. The CDR3, as DNA: TGCGCCAGCGGCCGACCGGGACAGAGGAACACCGGGGAGCTGTTTTTT. Encoded protein: CASGRPGQRNTGELFF.